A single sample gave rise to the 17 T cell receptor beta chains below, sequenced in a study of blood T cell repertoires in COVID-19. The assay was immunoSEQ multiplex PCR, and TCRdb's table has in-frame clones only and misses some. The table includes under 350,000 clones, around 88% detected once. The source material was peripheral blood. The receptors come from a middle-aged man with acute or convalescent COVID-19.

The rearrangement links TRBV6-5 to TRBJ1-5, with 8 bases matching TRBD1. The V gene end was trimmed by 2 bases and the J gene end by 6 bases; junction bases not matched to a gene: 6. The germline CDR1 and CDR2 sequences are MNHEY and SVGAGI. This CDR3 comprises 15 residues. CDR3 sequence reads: CASSYRAGGSQPQHF. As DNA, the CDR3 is TGTGCCAGCAGTTACCGGGCAGGGGGCTCTCAGCCCCAGCATTTT.

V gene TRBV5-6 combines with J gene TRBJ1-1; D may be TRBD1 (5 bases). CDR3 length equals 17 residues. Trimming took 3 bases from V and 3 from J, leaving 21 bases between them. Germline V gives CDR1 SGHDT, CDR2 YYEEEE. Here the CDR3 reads CASSYFSRQGKDTEAFF. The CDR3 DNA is TGTGCCAGCAGCTATTTTAGTCGGCAGGGAAAAGACACTGAAGCTTTCTTT.

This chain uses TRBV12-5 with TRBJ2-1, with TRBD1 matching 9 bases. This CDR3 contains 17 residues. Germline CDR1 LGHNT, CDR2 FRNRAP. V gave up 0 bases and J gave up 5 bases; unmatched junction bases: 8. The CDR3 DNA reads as TGTGCTAGTGGTTTGGTAATTTTCGGACAGGGGCACAATGAGCAGTTCTTC. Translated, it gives CASGLVIFGQGHNEQFF.

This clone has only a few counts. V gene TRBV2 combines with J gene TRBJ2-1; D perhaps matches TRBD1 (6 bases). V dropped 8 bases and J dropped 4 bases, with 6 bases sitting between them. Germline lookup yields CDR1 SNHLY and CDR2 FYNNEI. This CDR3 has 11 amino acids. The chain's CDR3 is CASGQYNEQFF. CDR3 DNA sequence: TGTGCCAGCGGACAGTACAATGAGCAGTTCTTC.

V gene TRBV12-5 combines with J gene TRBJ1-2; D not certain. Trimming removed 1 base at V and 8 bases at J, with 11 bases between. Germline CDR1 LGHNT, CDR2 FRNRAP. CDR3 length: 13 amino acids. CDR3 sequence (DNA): TGTGCTAGTGGTTTGGAGGAGGACCGGGGCTACACCTTC. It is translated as CASGLEEDRGYTF.

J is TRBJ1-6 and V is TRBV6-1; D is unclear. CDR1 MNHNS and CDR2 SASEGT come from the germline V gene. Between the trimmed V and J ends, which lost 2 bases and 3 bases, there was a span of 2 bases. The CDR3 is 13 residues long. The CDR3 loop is CASSELYNSPLHF. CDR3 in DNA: TGTGCCAGCAGTGAACTCTATAATTCACCCCTCCACTTT.

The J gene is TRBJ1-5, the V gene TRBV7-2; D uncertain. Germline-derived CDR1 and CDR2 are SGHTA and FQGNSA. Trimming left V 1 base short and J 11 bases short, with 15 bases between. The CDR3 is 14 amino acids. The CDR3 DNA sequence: TGTGCCAGCAGCTTAGGTTGGAGGTCCGGGGCCCAGCATTTT. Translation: CASSLGWRSGAQHF.

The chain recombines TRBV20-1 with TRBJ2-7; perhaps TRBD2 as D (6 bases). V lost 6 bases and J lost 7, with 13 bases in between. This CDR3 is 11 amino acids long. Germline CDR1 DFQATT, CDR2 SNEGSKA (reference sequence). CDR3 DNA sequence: TGCAGTGCCCCTACGGAGGGAGAGCAGTACTTC. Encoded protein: CSAPTEGEQYF.

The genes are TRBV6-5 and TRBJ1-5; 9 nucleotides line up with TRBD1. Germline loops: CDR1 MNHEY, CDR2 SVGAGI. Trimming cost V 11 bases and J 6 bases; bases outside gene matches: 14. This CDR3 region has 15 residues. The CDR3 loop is CAANRGPQGTQPQHF. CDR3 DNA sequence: TGTGCCGCTAACAGGGGGCCCCAAGGGACTCAGCCCCAGCATTTT.

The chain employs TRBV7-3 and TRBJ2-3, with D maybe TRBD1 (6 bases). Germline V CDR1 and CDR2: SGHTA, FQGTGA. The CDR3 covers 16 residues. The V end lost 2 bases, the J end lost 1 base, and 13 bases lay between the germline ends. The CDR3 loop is CASSLQGRGRTDTQYF. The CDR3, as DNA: TGTGCCAGCAGCTTACAAGGCAGGGGCCGCACAGATACGCAGTATTTT.

CDR3 DNA: TGTGCCCAGAGGACAGGGGGGTCGTACGAGCAGTACTTC. Its translation: CAQRTGGSYEQYF. V usage is TRBV30 and J usage is TRBJ2-7; 10 nucleotides align to TRBD1. With 8 bases clipped from V and 4 bases from J, the junction kept 8 bases outside the gene matches. The CDR3 sequence is 13 residues long. Germline values: CDR1 GTSNPN, CDR2 SVGIG (reference sequence).

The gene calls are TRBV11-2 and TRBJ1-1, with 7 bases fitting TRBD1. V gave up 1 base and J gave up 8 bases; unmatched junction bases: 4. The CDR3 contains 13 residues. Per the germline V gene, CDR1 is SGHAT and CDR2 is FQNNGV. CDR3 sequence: CASSLGQGDEAFF. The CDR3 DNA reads TGTGCCAGCAGCTTAGGACAGGGCGACGAAGCTTTCTTT.

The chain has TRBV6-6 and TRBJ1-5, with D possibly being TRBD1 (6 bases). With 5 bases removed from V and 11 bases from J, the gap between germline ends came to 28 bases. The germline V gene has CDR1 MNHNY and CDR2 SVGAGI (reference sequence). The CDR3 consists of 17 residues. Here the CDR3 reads CASSPTRQAEASRTQHF. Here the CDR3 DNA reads TGTGCCAGCAGTCCCACCAGACAGGCGGAGGCGAGTAGGACCCAGCATTTT.

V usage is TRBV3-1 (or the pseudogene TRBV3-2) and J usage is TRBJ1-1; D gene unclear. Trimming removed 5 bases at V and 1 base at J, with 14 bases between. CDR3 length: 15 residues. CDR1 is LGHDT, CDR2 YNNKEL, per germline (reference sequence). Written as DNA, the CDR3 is TGTGCCAGCAGCTTATCGACGGGTTGGAACACTGAAGCTTTCTTT. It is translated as CASSLSTGWNTEAFF.

The CDR3 loop is CASSLGLLAADTQYF. The CDR3 nucleotides are TGTGCCAGCAGCTTGGGACTCCTAGCAGCAGATACGCAGTATTTT. The chain recombines TRBV7-6 with TRBJ2-3; a possible D gene is TRBD2 (6 bases). V was pared by 3 bases and J by 4 bases, with 14 bases between. Germline V gives CDR1 SGHVS, CDR2 FNYEAQ. The CDR3 totals 15 residues.

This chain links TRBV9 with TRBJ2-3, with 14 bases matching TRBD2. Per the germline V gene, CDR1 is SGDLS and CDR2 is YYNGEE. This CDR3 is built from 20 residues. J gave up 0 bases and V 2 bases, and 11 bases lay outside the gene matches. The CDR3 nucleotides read TGTGCCAGCAGCGTCCAAACCGGGACTAGCGGGGGTTATAGCACAGATACGCAGTATTTT. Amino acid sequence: CASSVQTGTSGGYSTDTQYF.

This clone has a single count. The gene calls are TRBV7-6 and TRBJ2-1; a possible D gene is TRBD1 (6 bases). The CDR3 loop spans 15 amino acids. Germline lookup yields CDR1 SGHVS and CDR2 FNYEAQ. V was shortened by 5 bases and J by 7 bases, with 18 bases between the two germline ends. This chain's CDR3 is CASSPLDSFKNEQFF. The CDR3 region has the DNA TGTGCCAGCAGCCCCCTGGACAGCTTTAAGAATGAGCAGTTCTTC.